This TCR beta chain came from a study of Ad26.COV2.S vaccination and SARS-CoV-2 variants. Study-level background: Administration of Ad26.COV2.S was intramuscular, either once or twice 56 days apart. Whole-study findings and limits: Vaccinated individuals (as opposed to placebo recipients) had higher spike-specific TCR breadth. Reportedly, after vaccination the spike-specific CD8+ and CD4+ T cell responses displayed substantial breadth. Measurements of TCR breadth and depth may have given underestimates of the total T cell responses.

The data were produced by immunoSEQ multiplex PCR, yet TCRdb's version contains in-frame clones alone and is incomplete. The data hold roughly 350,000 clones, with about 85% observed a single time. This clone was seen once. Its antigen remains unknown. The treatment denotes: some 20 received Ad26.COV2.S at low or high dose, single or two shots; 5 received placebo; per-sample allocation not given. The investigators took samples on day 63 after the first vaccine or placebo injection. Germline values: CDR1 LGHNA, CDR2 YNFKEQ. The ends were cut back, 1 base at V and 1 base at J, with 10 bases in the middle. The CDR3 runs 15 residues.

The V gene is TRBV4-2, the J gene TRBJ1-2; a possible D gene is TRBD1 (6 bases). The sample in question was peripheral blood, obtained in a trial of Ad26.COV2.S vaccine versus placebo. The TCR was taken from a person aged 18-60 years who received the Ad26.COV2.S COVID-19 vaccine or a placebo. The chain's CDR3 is CASSQGQGINYGYTF. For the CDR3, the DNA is TGTGCCAGCAGCCAAGGGCAGGGGATTAACTATGGCTACACCTTC.